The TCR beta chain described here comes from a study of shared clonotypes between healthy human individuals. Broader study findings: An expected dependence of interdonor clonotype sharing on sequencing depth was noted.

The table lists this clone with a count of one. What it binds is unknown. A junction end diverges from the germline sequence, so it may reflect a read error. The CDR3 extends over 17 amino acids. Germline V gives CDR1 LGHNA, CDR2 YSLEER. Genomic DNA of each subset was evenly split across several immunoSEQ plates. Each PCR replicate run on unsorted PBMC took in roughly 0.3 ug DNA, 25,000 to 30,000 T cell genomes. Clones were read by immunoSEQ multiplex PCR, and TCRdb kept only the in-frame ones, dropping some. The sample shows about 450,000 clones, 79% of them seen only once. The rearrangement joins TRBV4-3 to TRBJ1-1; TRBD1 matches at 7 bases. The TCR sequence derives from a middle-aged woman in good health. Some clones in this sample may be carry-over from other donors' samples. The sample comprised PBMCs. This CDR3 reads CASSQGGQAGMNTGAFF. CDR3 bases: TGCGCCAGCAGCCAAGGTGGACAGGCCGGTATGAACACTGGAGCTTTCTTT.